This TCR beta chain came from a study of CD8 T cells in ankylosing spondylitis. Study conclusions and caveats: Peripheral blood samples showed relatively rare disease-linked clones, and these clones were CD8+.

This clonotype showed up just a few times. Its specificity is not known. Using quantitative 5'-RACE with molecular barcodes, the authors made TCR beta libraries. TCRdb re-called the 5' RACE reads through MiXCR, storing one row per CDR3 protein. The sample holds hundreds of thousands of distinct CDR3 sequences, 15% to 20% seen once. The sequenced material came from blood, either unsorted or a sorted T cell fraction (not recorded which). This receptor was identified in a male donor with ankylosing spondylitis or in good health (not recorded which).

This CDR3 reads CASSPAGAGLHGYTF. CDR3 nucleotides: TGTGCCAGCAGCCCGGCGGGGGCCGGCCTCCATGGCTACACCTTC. V gene TRBV13 combines with J gene TRBJ1-2, with D possibly matching TRBD1 (6 bases). Germline V lookup: CDR1 PRHDT, CDR2 FYEKMQ (reference sequence). The CDR3 has 15 amino acids. V lost 5 bases to trimming and J lost 6 bases, with 19 bases between them.